Presented here are 27 T cell receptor beta chains from one specimen sequenced in a study of technical replicates of blood from a few donors. Data came from immunoSEQ multiplex PCR; TCRdb stores just in-frame clones and leaves some out. Here the sample spans about 61,000 clones, approximately 97% being singletons. Material for sequencing was T cells isolated from PBMCs. All receptors come from a human donor in good health.

The V call is TRBV18, the J call TRBJ2-7; the match to TRBD1 covers 9 bases. From germline, CDR1 is KGHSH and CDR2 LQKENI. CDR3 length equals 13 residues. Losses at the gene ends were 2 bases for V and 6 bases for J; bases not matched to a gene: 2. CDR3 sequence: CASSPRDRAEQYF. DNA for the CDR3: TGTGCCAGCTCACCAAGGGACAGGGCCGAGCAGTACTTC.

The chain joins TRBV27 to TRBJ2-7; 7 bases align to TRBD1. Trimming cost V 0 bases and J 6 bases; bases outside gene matches: 14. The germline V gene has CDR1 MNHEY and CDR2 SMNVEV (reference sequence). The CDR3 runs to 17 residues. The DNA of the CDR3 is TGTGCCAGCAGTTTATCGATCGGACAGGTCAGGAGACGCGAGCAGTACTTC. Residues: CASSLSIGQVRRREQYF.

This clone appeared a single time. The V gene is TRBV11-3, the J gene TRBJ1-2; 10 bases fit TRBD1. CDR1 SGHNT and CDR2 YENEEA come from the germline V gene. The CDR3 spans 15 residues. With V trimmed by 2 bases and J by 8 bases, 8 bases remained unmatched. The CDR3: CASSLRTGGNWGYTF. In nucleotides, the CDR3 is TGTGCCAGCAGCTTACGGACAGGGGGTAATTGGGGCTACACCTTC.

The gene calls are TRBV10-3 and TRBJ1-2, with D unresolved. Germline V CDR1 and CDR2: ENHRY, SYGVKD. Trimming removed 6 bases from V and 0 bases from J, with 14 bases in between. The CDR3 runs 15 residues. The DNA for the CDR3 is TGTGCCATCAGCCCCCCCAATCGAGCTAACTATGGCTACACCTTC. As protein: CAISPPNRANYGYTF.

V usage is TRBV25-1 and J usage is TRBJ2-7, with a tentative D call TRBD1 (6 bases). The germline V gene encodes CDR1 MGHDK and CDR2 SYGVNS. The V end was cut by 4 bases, the J end by 2 bases, with 9 bases between. The CDR3 spans 13 residues. In nucleotides, the CDR3 is TGTGCCAGCAGTGTTGGGGGCACCTACGAGCAGTACTTC. Translation gives CASSVGGTYEQYF.

This chain links TRBV6-5 with TRBJ2-1, with 12 bases lining up with TRBD2. The CDR3 contains 16 residues. Per germline, CDR1 MNHEY and CDR2 SVGAGI. Trimming removed 4 bases from V and 2 bases from J; junction bases left unmatched: 3. CDR3 region: CASSLSSGGAYNEQFF. The CDR3 bases are TGTGCCAGCAGTTTATCTAGCGGGGGGGCCTACAATGAGCAGTTCTTC.

This rearrangement joins TRBV13 to TRBJ2-7, with 9 bases that match TRBD1. This CDR3 is built from 16 residues. Trimming removed 4 bases from V and 6 bases from J; junction bases left unmatched: 13. CDR1 PRHDT and CDR2 FYEKMQ come from the germline V gene (reference sequence). The CDR3 is CASSSSPLQGAGEQYF. The CDR3 DNA follows: TGTGCCAGCAGCTCCTCTCCCCTACAGGGGGCTGGCGAGCAGTACTTC.

The gene calls are TRBV11-2 and TRBJ1-1, with 7 bases fitting TRBD1. Germline V lookup: CDR1 SGHAT, CDR2 FQNNGV. CDR3 length equals 14 residues. The ends lost 4 bases at V and 4 bases at J; junction bases unmatched: 6. The CDR3 DNA sequence: TGTGCCAGCAGCTCGAACAGGGGAGTCACTGAAGCTTTCTTT. Translation gives CASSSNRGVTEAFF.

This chain links TRBV4-1 with TRBJ1-1, with D uncertain. V lost 1 base and J lost 0, with 15 bases in between. Germline V gene sequence: CDR1 MGHRA, CDR2 YSYEKL. The length of the CDR3 is 17 residues. Here the CDR3 DNA reads TGCGCCAGCAGCCAAGGGGCGGGCTTTGACATGAACACTGAAGCTTTCTTT. Protein: CASSQGAGFDMNTEAFF.

The chain is built from TRBV27 and TRBJ2-3; no firm D call. The CDR3 runs to 13 residues. Germline loops: CDR1 MNHEY, CDR2 SMNVEV (reference sequence). V lost 4 bases, J lost 2 bases, and 7 bases lay in between. Written as DNA, the CDR3 is TGTGCCAGCAGTTCAGGATCCACAGATACGCAGTATTTT. Encoded protein: CASSSGSTDTQYF.

The chain's CDR3 is CASRMGTAYGYTF. The CDR3 DNA reads TGTGCCAGCAGGATGGGGACAGCCTATGGCTACACCTTC. The V call is TRBV13, the J call TRBJ1-2, with 7 bases matching TRBD1. The J segment lost 4 bases and the V segment lost 6 bases, leaving 5 bases of the junction unmatched. Germline loops: CDR1 PRHDT, CDR2 FYEKMQ (reference sequence). This CDR3 region has 13 residues.

The rearrangement links TRBV5-8 to TRBJ1-4; D is unresolved. This CDR3 contains 14 residues. Per the germline V gene, CDR1 is SGHTS and CDR2 is YDEGEE. Trimming removed 0 bases from V and 6 bases from J, with 9 bases in between. The CDR3 DNA follows: TGTGCCAGCAGCTTGGGGGCGTGGGATGAAAAACTGTTTTTT. As protein: CASSLGAWDEKLFF.

This chain connects TRBV7-9 to TRBJ2-1; TRBD1 agrees at 7 bases. CDR3 length equals 14 residues. The V gene's germline CDR1 is SEHNR and CDR2 FQNEAQ (reference sequence). V lost 4 bases, J lost 7 bases, and 7 bases stayed unmatched. CDR3: CASSSTPTGNEQFF. The DNA for the CDR3 is TGTGCCAGCAGCTCCACCCCGACAGGGAATGAGCAGTTCTTC.

This chain links TRBV29-1 with TRBJ2-5; tentative D call: TRBD1 (5 bases). The V gene's germline CDR1 is SQVTM and CDR2 ANQGSEA. Trimming took off 7 bases at V and 5 bases at J, with 14 bases between the two ends. CDR3 length: 12 amino acids. CDR3 protein: CSAGQGKETQYF. CDR3 DNA sequence: TGCAGCGCCGGACAAGGGAAGGAGACCCAGTACTTC.

This clone came up once. As DNA, the CDR3 is TGTGCCAGCAGTGAAGGGGACAGGGGACTATCCTACGAGCAGTACTTC. It translates to CASSEGDRGLSYEQYF. V usage is TRBV6-1 and J usage is TRBJ2-7, with 10 bases that match TRBD1. CDR1 MNHNS and CDR2 SASEGT come from the germline V gene. J gave up 1 base and V 1 base, and 4 bases lay outside the gene matches. CDR3 length: 16 amino acids.

This chain joins TRBV25-1 and TRBJ2-4; 8 positions match TRBD1. The ends lost 4 bases at V and 1 base at J; junction bases unmatched: 6. The CDR3 loop spans 16 amino acids. Germline assignment: CDR1 MGHDK and CDR2 SYGVNS. The CDR3 sequence is CASSAHQGAAKNIQYF. In DNA form, the CDR3 reads TGTGCCAGCAGTGCCCACCAGGGGGCCGCCAAAAACATTCAGTACTTC.

This clone was detected only once. V is TRBV18 and J is TRBJ1-1; the D is unclear. CDR3 size: 15 residues. The germline V and J ends were trimmed by 2 bases and 1 base, with 11 bases remaining between them. Germline V lookup: CDR1 KGHSH, CDR2 LQKENI. CDR3 sequence: CASSPLQRQNTEAFF. Here the CDR3 DNA reads TGTGCCAGCTCACCATTGCAGAGGCAGAACACTGAAGCTTTCTTT.

This clone was detected only once. The CDR3 coding sequence is TGTGCCAGTACCTGGACAGGGGGCTACGAGCAGTACTTC. As protein: CASTWTGGYEQYF. The chain employs TRBV19 and TRBJ2-7, with 10 positions matching TRBD1. Trimming at V came to 7 bases and at J to 3 bases, leaving 3 bases not matched to a gene. The V gene's germline CDR1 is LNHDA and CDR2 SQIVND (reference sequence). The CDR3 sequence is 13 residues long.

The chain is built from TRBV19 and TRBJ1-2; tentatively, D is TRBD1 (6 bases). Germline V gene sequence: CDR1 LNHDA, CDR2 SQIVND (reference sequence). Trimming took 11 bases from V and 0 from J, leaving 13 bases between them. The CDR3 has 13 residues. CDR3 protein: CAVIQGPNYGYTF. The DNA for the CDR3 is TGTGCCGTGATACAGGGTCCTAACTATGGCTACACCTTC.

The chain is built from TRBV27 and TRBJ2-7; 10 bases line up with TRBD1. Germline CDR1 MNHEY, CDR2 SMNVEV (reference sequence). With V trimmed by 5 bases and J by 3 bases, 4 bases remained unmatched. There are 14 residues in the CDR3. The CDR3, as DNA: TGTGCCAGCAGTCCCGGACAGGGGGGCTACGAGCAGTACTTC. Amino acid sequence: CASSPGQGGYEQYF.

The chain has TRBV4-1 and TRBJ1-1; a possible D gene is TRBD1 (5 bases). Per the germline V gene, CDR1 is MGHRA and CDR2 is YSYEKL. CDR3 length: 13 residues. Trimming removed 4 bases from V and 5 bases from J, with 11 bases in between. CDR3: CASSLGGLTEAFF. The CDR3, as DNA: TGCGCCAGCAGCCTGGGGGGGTTAACTGAAGCTTTCTTT.

This chain connects TRBV5-1 to TRBJ1-1; tentative D call: TRBD1 (5 bases). V lost 0 bases and J lost 3, with 9 bases in between. CDR1 is SGHRS, CDR2 YFSETQ, per germline. The CDR3 is made up of 14 amino acids. The CDR3 DNA reads TGCGCCAGCAGCTTGGATGGGGGGGACACTGAAGCTTTCTTT. Residues: CASSLDGGDTEAFF.

The CDR3 DNA reads TGCGCCAGCAGCTTGTGGGGGACTATACAGGGTATCGATTCACCCCTCCACTTT. This translates into CASSLWGTIQGIDSPLHF. The chain links TRBV5-1 to TRBJ1-6, with D tentatively TRBD1 (6 bases). V dropped 1 base and J dropped 8 bases, with 22 bases sitting between them. The CDR3 is 18 residues long. Germline V gives CDR1 SGHRS, CDR2 YFSETQ.

V gene TRBV28 combines with J gene TRBJ2-7; 9 bases are shared with TRBD1. Germline V gene lookup returns CDR1 MDHEN and CDR2 SYDVKM. The CDR3 totals 13 residues. With 7 bases clipped from V and 5 bases from J, the junction kept 6 bases outside the gene matches. The DNA of the CDR3 is TGTGCCAGCAACCGGGACAGGGTCGACGAGCAGTACTTC. Translating gives CASNRDRVDEQYF.

The chain employs TRBV7-9 and TRBJ1-4; 10 bases are a match to TRBD1. V trimming: 4 bases; J trimming: 7 bases; junction bases outside the gene matches: 3. CDR1 and CDR2 (germline): SEHNR, FQNEAQ (reference sequence). The CDR3 is made up of 14 amino acids. CDR3 sequence: CASSSTGGSEKLFF. The CDR3 DNA follows: TGTGCCAGCAGCTCGACAGGGGGCAGTGAAAAACTGTTTTTT.

CDR3 sequence reads: CASSLQGNEQFF. DNA for the CDR3: TGTGCCAGCAGTCTTCAGGGCAATGAGCAGTTCTTC. The rearrangement uses TRBV2 and TRBJ2-1; a possible D gene is TRBD1 (5 bases). This CDR3 comprises 12 residues. V was cut by 5 bases and J by 6 bases, with 8 bases left in between. From germline, CDR1 is SNHLY and CDR2 FYNNEI.

V and J are TRBV30 and TRBJ1-2; 7 bases match TRBD1. Germline CDR1 and CDR2: GTSNPN and SVGIG (reference sequence). Losses at the gene ends were 2 bases for V and 6 bases for J; bases not matched to a gene: 3. The CDR3 sequence is 12 residues long. In DNA, the CDR3 is TGTGCCTGGAGTAGGGACAGCCATGGCTACACCTTC. It specifies CAWSRDSHGYTF.